The 23 T cell receptor beta chains presented below share a single source sample, sequenced in a study of shared clonotypes between healthy human individuals. Profiled with immunoSEQ multiplex PCR; TCRdb holds only in-frame clones, not every one. The sample comprises more than 850,000 clones, roughly 74% of which are singletons, and more than 0.5% rests with the top ten. Source material: memory CD4+ T cells from PBMCs. Described subset: CD45RA-negative fraction. The receptors derive from a man aged 18 to 29 in good health. Some clones in this sample may be carry-over from other donors' samples.

In DNA, the CDR3 is TGTGCCAGTAGCGATCGCAGGGGGCCTAACACCGGGGAGCTGTTTTTT. Its protein product is CASSDRRGPNTGELFF. The V call is TRBV19, the J call TRBJ2-2, with 8 bases aligning to TRBD1. Germline V gives CDR1 LNHDA, CDR2 SQIVND (reference sequence). The junction had 8 bases not matched to a gene; V was cut back by 6 bases and J by 2 bases. This CDR3 region has 16 residues.

The V and J genes are TRBV25-1 and TRBJ2-1; TRBD1 might be the D (7 bases). Germline CDR1 MGHDK, CDR2 SYGVNS. The CDR3 contains 16 residues. The V end lost 3 bases, the J end lost 8 bases, and 20 bases lay between the germline ends. CDR3 sequence (DNA): TGTGCCAGCAGTGACAGGTGGAGGGGGCTTGGTGATGAGCAGTTCTTC. Its translation: CASSDRWRGLGDEQFF.

The gene calls are TRBV25-1 and TRBJ1-1; unclear D gene. The germline CDR1 and CDR2 sequences are MGHDK and SYGVNS. CDR3 length: 13 amino acids. V was shortened by 5 bases and J by 3 bases, with 10 bases between the two germline ends. CDR3 sequence reads: CASSQFIDTEAFF. Here the CDR3 DNA reads TGTGCCAGCAGTCAGTTTATCGACACTGAAGCTTTCTTT.

The chain has TRBV5-5 and TRBJ1-1, with 7 bases lining up with TRBD1. Germline loops: CDR1 SGHKS, CDR2 YYEKEE (reference sequence). Losses at the gene ends were 0 bases for V and 7 bases for J; bases not matched to a gene: 9. The CDR3 covers 15 residues. CDR3 nucleotides: TGTGCCAGCAGCTTGGAGTGGGAGGGGGCTAGTGAAGCTTTCTTT. Its protein is CASSLEWEGASEAFF.

This clone has a handful of counts. This chain uses TRBV18 with TRBJ2-7, with TRBD2 identical over 8 bases. The J segment lost 3 bases and the V segment lost 6 bases, leaving 7 bases of the junction unmatched. Germline lookup yields CDR1 KGHSH and CDR2 LQKENI. The CDR3 has 14 amino acids. The CDR3 coding sequence is TGTGCCAGCTCGAAAGCGGGAGCGCTCTACGAGCAGTACTTC. It translates to CASSKAGALYEQYF.

V gene TRBV19 combines with J gene TRBJ1-1; D is possibly TRBD1 (6 bases). This CDR3 comprises 14 residues. V was trimmed by 9 bases and J by 5 bases, leaving 19 bases between them. Germline V gives CDR1 LNHDA, CDR2 SQIVND (reference sequence). CDR3 nucleotide sequence: TGTGCCAGCAGTTCGGCGAGGGGGGTGACTGAAGCTTTCTTT. Protein product: CASSSARGVTEAFF.

This chain uses TRBV5-1 with TRBJ2-3; no firm D call. V was trimmed by 5 bases and J by 0 bases, leaving 10 bases between them. CDR1 and CDR2 (germline): SGHRS, YFSETQ. The CDR3 has 14 amino acids. The CDR3 nucleotides are TGCGCCAGCAGAACGACAACTAGCACAGATACGCAGTATTTT. Its protein is CASRTTTSTDTQYF.

J is TRBJ1-3 and V is TRBV28, with TRBD1 identical over 7 bases. The CDR3 extends over 16 amino acids. Trimming cost V 4 bases and J 4 bases; bases outside gene matches: 10. Germline CDR1 and CDR2: MDHEN and SYDVKM. This chain's CDR3 is CASSSPGGKEGNTIYF. The CDR3 bases are TGTGCCAGCAGTTCCCCAGGGGGGAAAGAAGGAAACACCATATATTTT.

This chain links TRBV7-3 with TRBJ2-1; the match to TRBD2 covers 11 bases. CDR1 is SGHTA and CDR2 is FQGTGA in the germline V gene. J was trimmed by 6 bases and V by 4 bases; bases with no gene match: 5. The CDR3 contains 15 residues. The CDR3 DNA sequence: TGTGCCAGCAGCTCCACTAGCGGGAGTTTCAATGAGCAGTTCTTC. Residues: CASSSTSGSFNEQFF.

The genes are TRBV6-5 and TRBJ2-1, with unresolved D. The CDR3 contains 13 residues. Between the trimmed V and J ends, which lost 6 bases and 6 bases, there was a span of 12 bases. Germline values: CDR1 MNHEY, CDR2 SVGAGI. The CDR3 spells CASRRDSLNEQFF. The CDR3 region has the DNA TGTGCCAGCAGACGAGACTCCCTCAATGAGCAGTTCTTC.

As to this clone: Because the CDR3's place on the DNA is in doubt, the DNA is left out and the CDR3 is given as listed by TCRdb. V gene TRBV30 combines with J gene TRBJ1-4. The CDR3 spans 11 amino acids, including both terminal residues. Germline V gene lookup returns CDR1 GTSNPN and CDR2 SVGIG (reference sequence). CDR3 sequence: CAHRDRKNCFF.

This clone was seen only once. CDR3 protein: CAISDGTSGNTDTQYF. The CDR3 nucleotides read TGTGCCATCAGTGATGGGACTAGCGGGAACACAGATACGCAGTATTTT. The chain combines TRBV10-3 with TRBJ2-3, with 13 positions matching TRBD2. Germline loops: CDR1 ENHRY, CDR2 SYGVKD. The CDR3 length is 16 residues. Trimming took 3 bases from V and 2 from J; bases not matched to a gene: 2.

Turning to this clone: A read error may explain this, as a much larger clone is one base away. This same CDR3 is encoded by further DNA sequences in the sample. This sequence joins TRBV11-2 and TRBJ2-2; no reliable D call. Germline V lookup: CDR1 SGHAT, CDR2 FQNNGV. This CDR3 has 13 residues. V was shortened by 0 bases and J by 6 bases, with 5 bases between the two germline ends. The CDR3 loop reads CASSLDRAGELFF. DNA for the CDR3: TGTGCCAGCAGCTTAGATCGGGCCGGGGAGCTGTTTTTT.

The chain carries TRBV11-1 and TRBJ2-1; 11 nucleotides line up with TRBD2. From germline, CDR1 is SGHAT and CDR2 FQDESV (reference sequence). The V and J ends lost 7 bases and 4 bases, in that order; junction bases with no gene match: 15. The CDR3 is made up of 18 amino acids. Written as DNA, the CDR3 is TGTGCCAGCACCGGCGGGCTAGCGGGAGGATACCGGTACAATGAGCAGTTCTTC. It codes for CASTGGLAGGYRYNEQFF.

The table lists this clone with a count of one. This rearrangement joins TRBV5-4 to TRBJ1-2; 7 nucleotides align to TRBD1. The CDR3 loop spans 13 amino acids. V lost 4 bases to trimming and J lost 6 bases; unmatched junction nucleotides: 6. CDR1 is SGHNT, CDR2 YYREEE, per germline (reference sequence). The CDR3 is CASSQRTGNGYTF. Written as DNA, the CDR3 is TGTGCCAGCAGCCAGAGGACAGGTAATGGCTACACCTTC.

This clone was recorded a few times. The V and J genes are TRBV6-1 and TRBJ1-4, with 7 bases lining up with TRBD1. The ends lost 4 bases at V and 2 bases at J; junction bases unmatched: 7. The germline V gene has CDR1 MNHNS and CDR2 SASEGT. The CDR3 is 16 residues long. As DNA, the CDR3 is TGTGCCAGCAGTGGCCCATCACAGGGGACTAATGAAAAACTGTTTTTT. Protein sequence: CASSGPSQGTNEKLFF.

The V and J genes are TRBV18 and TRBJ2-7; 7 bases fit TRBD2. CDR1 is KGHSH and CDR2 is LQKENI in the germline V gene. The CDR3 consists of 15 residues. V was pared by 6 bases and J by 4 bases, with 12 bases of the junction left unmatched. CDR3 nucleotide sequence: TGTGCCAGCTCCCCCTCTAGCGGATTCTCTTACGAGCAGTACTTC. Its translation is CASSPSSGFSYEQYF.

The chain combines TRBV29-1 with TRBJ2-2, with TRBD1 matching 7 bases. CDR1 is SQVTM, CDR2 ANQGSEA, per germline. The CDR3 extends over 14 amino acids. V dropped 6 bases and J dropped 1; count of bases not matched to a gene: 5. The CDR3 here is CSVNRDRNTGELFF. Here the CDR3 DNA reads TGCAGCGTCAACCGGGACAGGAACACCGGGGAGCTGTTTTTT.

The gene calls are TRBV6-5 and TRBJ1-2, with D possibly matching TRBD1 (6 bases). The CDR3 contains 13 residues. The germline gives CDR1 MNHEY, CDR2 SVGAGI. V was shortened by 6 bases and J by 1 base, with 9 bases between the two germline ends. CDR3 nucleotides: TGTGCCAGCAGAAAGGACAGTAACTATGGCTACACCTTC. This translates into CASRKDSNYGYTF.

The rearrangement links TRBV30 to TRBJ1-1, with D unclear. V was trimmed by 1 base and J by 1 base, leaving 13 bases between them. Germline CDR1 GTSNPN, CDR2 SVGIG (reference sequence). This CDR3 spans 15 amino acids. The CDR3 region has the DNA TGTGCCTGGAGTGGCCCCGGCGGCCGGAACACTGAAGCTTTCTTT. It codes for CAWSGPGGRNTEAFF.

The chain employs TRBV5-4 and TRBJ2-5, with D unclear. V shed 1 base and J shed 5 bases, with 6 bases lying between them. The V gene's germline CDR1 is SGHNT and CDR2 YYREEE (reference sequence). The CDR3 totals 12 residues. CDR3 residues: CASSLLRETQYF. The CDR3 region has the DNA TGTGCCAGCAGCTTGCTGAGGGAGACCCAGTACTTC.

This chain connects TRBV7-3 to TRBJ2-3, with no clear D. The CDR3 consists of 17 residues. Trimming cost V 1 base and J 0 bases, with 14 bases left between them. Germline CDR1 is SGHTA and CDR2 is FQGTGA. CDR3 in DNA: TGTGCCAGCAGCTTAATGGTAGGCCGAATGAGCACAGATACGCAGTATTTT. As protein: CASSLMVGRMSTDTQYF.

This clone came up once. In DNA form, the CDR3 reads TGTGCCAGCAGTTATTTCACTGAAGCTTTCTTT. Its protein is CASSYFTEAFF. This rearrangement joins TRBV6-5 to TRBJ1-1; no clear D gene. Trimming removed 3 bases at V and 4 bases at J, with 3 bases between. Germline lookup yields CDR1 MNHEY and CDR2 SVGAGI. The CDR3 sequence is 11 residues long.